The 6 T cell receptor beta chains given below trace back to one sample, sequenced in a study of cytomegalovirus exposure and HLA in healthy donors. The PCR employed 60 Vbeta primers together with 13 Jbeta primers. Clones were read by immunoSEQ multiplex PCR, and TCRdb kept only the in-frame ones, dropping some. The sample records over 110,000 clones, over 75% being singletons. Sequencing was performed on PBMCs. All receptors come from a male donor in good health and CMV-seronegative.

The gene calls are TRBV13 and TRBJ2-6, with D unresolved. The CDR3 has 17 amino acids. In germline, CDR1 is PRHDT, CDR2 FYEKMQ (reference sequence). Trimming removed 0 bases at V and 4 bases at J, with 13 bases between. In nucleotides, the CDR3 is TGTGCCAGCAGCTTAGGAGTCTTACTCTCCGGGGCCAACGTCCTGACTTTC. Residues: CASSLGVLLSGANVLTF. The variable domain in full, completed from reference TRBV13 and TRBJ2-6, reads AAGVIQSPRHLIKEKRETATLKCYPIPRHDTVYWYQQGPGQDPQFLISFYEKMQSDKGSIPDRFSAQQFSDYHSELNMSSLELGDSALYFCASSLGVLLSGANVLTFGAGSRLTVL.

This clone was counted a few times. V gene TRBV29-1 combines with J gene TRBJ2-3, with a weak D call TRBD1 (6 bases). From germline, CDR1 is SQVTM and CDR2 ANQGSEA. The CDR3 has 15 amino acids. CDR3: CSPKGTFLFTDTQYF. The CDR3 DNA sequence: TGCAGTCCGAAGGGGACATTTCTATTTACAGATACGCAGTATTTT.

This chain connects TRBV2 to TRBJ2-1; 8 nucleotides align to TRBD2. Germline CDR1 and CDR2: SNHLY and FYNNEI. The CDR3 spans 14 residues. After removal of 6 bases from V and 2 bases from J, the junction contained 3 bases not matched to a gene. This chain's CDR3 is CASRPGLAYNEQFF. CDR3 DNA sequence: TGTGCCAGCAGACCGGGACTAGCCTACAATGAGCAGTTCTTC. Supplemented by reference TRBV2 and TRBJ2-1, the full variable domain reads EPEVTQTPSHQVTQMGQEVILRCVPISNHLYFYWYRQILGQKVEFLVSFYNNEISEKSEIFDDQFSVERPDGSNFTLKIRSTKLEDSAMYFCASRPGLAYNEQFFGPGTRLTVL.

J is TRBJ1-5 and V is TRBV27; maybe TRBD1 (5 bases). The CDR3 runs 15 residues. CDR1 is MNHEY and CDR2 is SMNVEV in the germline V gene (reference sequence). Trimming cost V 0 bases and J 3 bases, with 9 bases left between them. CDR3 nucleotides: TGTGCCAGCAGTTTATCTGCAGGGTCCAATCAGCCCCAGCATTTT. It codes for CASSLSAGSNQPQHF.

The V call is TRBV7-6, the J call TRBJ2-7; TRBD2 aligns across 10 bases. Germline CDR1 SGHVS, CDR2 FNYEAQ. The CDR3 covers 16 residues. V was clipped by 4 bases and J by 0 bases; unmatched bases: 6. The CDR3 sequence is CASSSVAGGNSYEQYF. DNA of the CDR3: TGTGCCAGCAGCTCTGTAGCGGGAGGTAACTCCTACGAGCAGTACTTC.

The V gene is TRBV6-5, the J gene TRBJ1-1, with a weak D call TRBD1 (6 bases). This CDR3 comprises 14 residues. Trimming left V 0 bases short and J 6 bases short, with 11 bases between. Germline loops: CDR1 MNHEY, CDR2 SVGAGI. This CDR3 reads CASSYSTSGAEAFF. The DNA of the CDR3 is TGTGCCAGCAGTTACTCGACCTCAGGGGCTGAAGCTTTCTTT.